The sequence of this T cell receptor (beta chain) was determined in a study of blood T cell repertoires in COVID-19. As for the study in general: Acute and convalescent COVID-19 samples came from the United States, Italy and Spain. T cells, B-cell-depleted T cells, or PBMCs provided the cDNA or gDNA that served as material.

This CDR3 region has 14 residues. Trimming removed 11 bases from V and 0 bases from J, with 17 bases in between. Per the authors' pipeline: Nucleated cell counts were estimated from reference gene primer amplification. TCRdb's table, derived via immunoSEQ multiplex PCR, lists solely in-frame clones and lacks some. V and J calls and clone size are copied from that table; D and trimming were computed from the DNA. This table has 250,000 to 300,000 clones, 80% to 90% appearing once. Patients from Seattle were sampled longitudinally, starting during active infection. This clone occurred a few times. V and J are TRBV23-1 and TRBJ2-7, with D possibly matching TRBD1 (6 bases). TRBV23-1 is known as an ORF, though its function is uncertain. This TCR was sampled from a young woman with COVID-19, enrolled during active disease. The sequencing sample was made of peripheral blood. The DNA of the CDR3 is TGCGCCCAAATTAATCAGACAGGCTCCTACGAGCAGTACTTC. Translated: CAQINQTGSYEQYF.